These 18 T cell receptor beta chains were sequenced from one sample in a study of OX40 agonist ivuxolimab in advanced cancers. The assay was immunoSEQ multiplex PCR, and TCRdb's table has in-frame clones only and misses some. The sample lists 65,000 to 95,000 clones; about 91% were seen once. Sequenced here: CD4+ or CD8+ T cells sorted from blood, sampled in a trial of the OX40 agonist ivuxolimab. These receptor sequences come from an adult with an advanced solid tumor such as melanoma, head and neck, liver or kidney cancer.

The chain carries TRBV21-1 and TRBJ2-1; the table's D call, TRBD2, was not checked against the DNA. TRBV21-1 is designated a pseudogene. This CDR3 is 16 amino acids long. CDR3 coding DNA: TGTGCCAGCAGCAAAGTAGCCAGCGGGAAAGGCAATGAGCAGTTCTTC. This codes for CASSKVASGKGNEQFF.

CDR3 bases: TGTGCCAGCAGCGGGCCCATGAACACTGAAGCTTTCTTT. Translation gives CASSGPMNTEAFF. V usage is TRBV7-2 and J usage is TRBJ1-1; D is unclear. Germline CDR1 is SGHTA and CDR2 is FQGNSA. Trimming cost V 5 bases and J 0 bases, with 7 bases left between them. The CDR3 is 13 residues long.

This clone appeared once. CDR3 sequence reads: CASSIGTGTANYGYTF. DNA for the CDR3: TGTGCCAGCAGCATCGGAACCGGGACAGCGAACTATGGCTACACCTTC. The gene calls are TRBV28 and TRBJ1-2, with 7 positions matching TRBD1. After removal of 6 bases from V and 2 bases from J, the junction contained 12 bases not matched to a gene. The CDR3 runs 16 residues. Looked up from germline, CDR1 is MDHEN and CDR2 is SYDVKM.

The chain couples TRBV4-2 to TRBJ1-3; D not resolved. V was clipped by 4 bases and J by 3 bases, with 7 bases between them. The CDR3 sequence is 13 residues long. Germline V CDR1 and CDR2: LGHNA, YNFKEQ. CDR3 protein: CASSPDGGNTIYF. DNA for the CDR3: TGTGCCAGCAGCCCCGACGGTGGAAACACCATATATTTT.

The chain uses TRBV5-1 and TRBJ2-2, with unresolved D. The CDR3 is 14 amino acids. V was cut by 6 bases and J by 0 bases, with 9 bases left in between. Per germline, CDR1 SGHRS and CDR2 YFSETQ. The CDR3 DNA reads TGCGCCAGCAACAAGTTCGCGAACACCGGGGAGCTGTTTTTT. Protein product: CASNKFANTGELFF.

This chain uses TRBV9 with TRBJ2-3; D tentatively fits TRBD1 or TRBD2 (5 bases each). Trimming took 4 bases from V and 3 from J, leaving 21 bases between them. Germline CDR1 SGDLS, CDR2 YYNGEE. The CDR3 has 17 residues. CDR3 region: CASSPTRGWKSTDTQYF. The CDR3, as DNA: TGTGCCAGCAGCCCGACGAGGGGTTGGAAGAGTACAGATACGCAGTATTTT.

This clone was seen a handful of times. The chain has TRBV6-6 and TRBJ2-2; a weak D match, TRBD2 (5 bases). Deletions cut 9 bases from V and 0 bases from J, with 8 bases between. The CDR3 sequence is 13 residues long. Per germline, CDR1 MNHNY and CDR2 SVGAGI (reference sequence). CDR3 sequence (DNA): TGTGCCAGAGCGGCCTCGAACACCGGGGAGCTGTTTTTT. It yields the protein CARAASNTGELFF.

V usage is TRBV28 and J usage is TRBJ1-3; maybe TRBD1 (5 bases). In germline, CDR1 is MDHEN, CDR2 SYDVKM. This CDR3 contains 17 residues. V was cut by 4 bases and J by 1 base, with 17 bases left in between. The CDR3 bases are TGTGCCAGCAGTTCCTCCCCAGTGAGGGGTTCTGGAAACACCATATATTTT. It translates to CASSSSPVRGSGNTIYF.

The chain has TRBV30 and TRBJ1-2, with TRBD1 as a possible D gene (5 bases). The length of the CDR3 is 13 residues. Germline lookup yields CDR1 GTSNPN and CDR2 SVGIG (reference sequence). Trimming cost V 4 bases and J 8 bases, with 17 bases left between them. CDR3 DNA: TGTGCCTGGAAACCGGGGCCCTCGGTCGGCTACACCTTC. It yields the protein CAWKPGPSVGYTF.

This sequence joins TRBV5-1 and TRBJ2-1; 13 positions match TRBD2. This CDR3 has 16 amino acids. Per the germline V gene, CDR1 is SGHRS and CDR2 is YFSETQ. V lost 3 bases, J lost 9 bases, and 9 bases stayed unmatched. CDR3 protein: CASSWTGTSGKSEQFF. CDR3 DNA sequence: TGCGCCAGCAGCTGGACCGGGACTAGCGGGAAGAGTGAGCAGTTCTTC.

The rearrangement joins TRBV19 to TRBJ2-3; D gene ambiguous. The germline gives CDR1 LNHDA, CDR2 SQIVND (reference sequence). This CDR3 comprises 12 residues. V lost 3 bases and J lost 4, with 5 bases in between. Here the CDR3 DNA reads TGTGCCAGTAGTATCTTCCCAGATACGCAGTATTTT. It is translated as CASSIFPDTQYF.

The V and J genes are TRBV30 and TRBJ1-5; D might be TRBD1 (5 bases). CDR1 and CDR2 from the germline V gene are GTSNPN and SVGIG (reference sequence). The CDR3 is made up of 13 amino acids. Deletions cut 5 bases from V and 4 bases from J, with 12 bases between. In DNA form, the CDR3 reads TGTGCCTGGGGGGGAACAGGAAATCAGCCCCAGCATTTT. Translation gives CAWGGTGNQPQHF.

The rearrangement uses TRBV28 and TRBJ2-1; TRBD2 might be the D (6 bases). Between the trimmed V and J ends, which lost 1 base and 7 bases, there was a span of 20 bases. CDR3 length: 17 amino acids. Germline loops: CDR1 MDHEN, CDR2 SYDVKM. The CDR3 DNA sequence: TGTGCCAGCAGTTTATCTTGGGCTAGCGAGTATTTGAATGAGCAGTTCTTC. It specifies CASSLSWASEYLNEQFF.

CDR3 in DNA: TGTGCCAGCAGTCCCCCCCCAGGTGTTATGAAGACCCAGTACTTC. Protein sequence: CASSPPPGVMKTQYF. The chain couples TRBV28 to TRBJ2-5; D gene unclear. Trimming removed 5 bases from V and 6 bases from J, with 19 bases in between. CDR1 is MDHEN, CDR2 SYDVKM, per germline. CDR3 length: 15 residues.

This CDR3 reads CASNRPNEKLFF. The CDR3 bases are TGCGCCAGTAATCGTCCTAATGAAAAACTGTTTTTT. The genes are TRBV4-1 and TRBJ1-4; no firm D call. Germline assignment: CDR1 MGHRA and CDR2 YSYEKL. V dropped 9 bases and J dropped 3 bases, with 8 bases sitting between them. The CDR3 length is 12 residues.

The CDR3 loop is CASSVGGLAGGEQFF. In nucleotides, the CDR3 is TGTGCCAGCAGCGTAGGTGGACTAGCGGGAGGTGAGCAGTTCTTC. The chain combines TRBV9 with TRBJ2-1; 14 positions match TRBD2. Germline CDR1 SGDLS, CDR2 YYNGEE. With 0 bases clipped from V and 9 bases from J, the junction kept 2 bases outside the gene matches. There are 15 residues in the CDR3.

The V and J genes are TRBV5-1 and TRBJ2-7; D remains ambiguous. The CDR3 covers 16 residues. V was trimmed by 1 base and J by 4 bases, leaving 18 bases between them. The germline V gene encodes CDR1 SGHRS and CDR2 YFSETQ. DNA for the CDR3: TGCGCCAGCAGCTTGAATGCAGACCGCCCACCGTACGAGCAGTACTTC. Translation gives CASSLNADRPPYEQYF.

This chain connects TRBV5-8 to TRBJ1-5; TRBD1 aligns across 10 bases. The CDR3 spans 18 residues. Germline CDR1 reads SGHTS; CDR2 reads YDEGEE. V dropped 3 bases and J dropped 2; count of bases not matched to a gene: 11. The CDR3 coding sequence is TGTGCCAGCAGCTGGAGTCCGGGACAGGGGTCGGGCAATCAGCCCCAGCATTTT. Its translation is CASSWSPGQGSGNQPQHF.